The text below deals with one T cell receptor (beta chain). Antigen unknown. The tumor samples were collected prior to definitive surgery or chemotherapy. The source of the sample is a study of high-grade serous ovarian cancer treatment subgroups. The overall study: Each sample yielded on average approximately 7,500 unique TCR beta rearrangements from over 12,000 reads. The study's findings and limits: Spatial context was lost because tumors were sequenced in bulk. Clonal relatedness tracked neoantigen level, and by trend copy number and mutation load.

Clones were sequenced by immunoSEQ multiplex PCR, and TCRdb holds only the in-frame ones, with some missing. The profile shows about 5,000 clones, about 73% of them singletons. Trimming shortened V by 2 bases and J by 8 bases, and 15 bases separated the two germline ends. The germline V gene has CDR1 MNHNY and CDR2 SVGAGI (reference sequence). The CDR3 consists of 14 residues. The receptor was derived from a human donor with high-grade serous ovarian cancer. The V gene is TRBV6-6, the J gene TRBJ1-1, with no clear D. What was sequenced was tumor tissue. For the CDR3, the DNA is TGTGCCAGCAGTTACCGGAACTCAGCCGCGGAAGCTTTCTTT. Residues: CASSYRNSAAEAFF.